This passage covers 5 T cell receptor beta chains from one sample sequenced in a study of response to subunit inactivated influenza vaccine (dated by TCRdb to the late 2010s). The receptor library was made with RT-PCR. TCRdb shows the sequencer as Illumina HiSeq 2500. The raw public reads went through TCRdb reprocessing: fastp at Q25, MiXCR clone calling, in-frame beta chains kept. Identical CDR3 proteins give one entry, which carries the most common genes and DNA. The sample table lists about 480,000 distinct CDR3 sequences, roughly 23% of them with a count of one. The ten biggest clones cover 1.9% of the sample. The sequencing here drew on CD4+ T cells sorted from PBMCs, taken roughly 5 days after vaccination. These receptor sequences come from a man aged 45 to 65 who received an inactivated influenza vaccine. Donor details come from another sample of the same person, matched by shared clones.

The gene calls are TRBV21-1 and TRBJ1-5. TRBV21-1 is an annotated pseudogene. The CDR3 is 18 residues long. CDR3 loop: CASSRPWRRRTYNQPQHF. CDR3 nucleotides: TGTGCCAGCAGCCGACCATGGAGGAGACGGACCTACAATCAGCCCCAGCATTTT.

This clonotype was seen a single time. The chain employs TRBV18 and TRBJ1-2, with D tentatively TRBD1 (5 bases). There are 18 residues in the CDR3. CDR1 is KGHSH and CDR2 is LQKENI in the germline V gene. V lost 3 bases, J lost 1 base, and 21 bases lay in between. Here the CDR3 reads CASSPAPGTRRGNYGYTF. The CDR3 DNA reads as TGTGCCAGCTCACCCGCCCCCGGGACCCGCCGGGGTAACTATGGCTACACCTTC.

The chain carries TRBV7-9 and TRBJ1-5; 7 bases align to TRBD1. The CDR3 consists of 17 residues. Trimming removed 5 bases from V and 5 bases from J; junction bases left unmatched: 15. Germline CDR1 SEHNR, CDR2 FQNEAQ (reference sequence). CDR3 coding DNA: TGTGCCAGCAGCGCCGACAGGGAATTAGGTCGTCATCAGCCCCAGCATTTT. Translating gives CASSADRELGRHQPQHF. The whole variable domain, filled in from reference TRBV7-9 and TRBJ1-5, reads DTGVSQNPRHKITKRGQNVTFRCDPISEHNRLYWYRQTLGQGPEFLTYFQNEAQLEKSRLLSDRFSAERPKGSFSTLEIQRTEQGDSAMYLCASSADRELGRHQPQHFGDGTRLSIL.

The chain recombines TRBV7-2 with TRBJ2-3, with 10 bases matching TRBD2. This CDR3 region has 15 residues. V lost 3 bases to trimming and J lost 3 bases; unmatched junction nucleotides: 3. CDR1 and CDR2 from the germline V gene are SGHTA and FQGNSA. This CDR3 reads CASSFLAGVTDTQYF. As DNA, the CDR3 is TGTGCCAGCAGCTTTCTAGCGGGAGTTACAGATACGCAGTATTTT.

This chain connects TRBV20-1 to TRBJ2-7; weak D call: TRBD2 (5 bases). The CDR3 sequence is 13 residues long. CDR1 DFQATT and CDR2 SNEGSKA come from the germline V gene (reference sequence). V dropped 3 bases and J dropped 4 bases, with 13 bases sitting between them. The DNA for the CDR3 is TGCAGTGCTAGTGCCGAAACTAGTTACGAGCAGTACTTC. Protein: CSASAETSYEQYF.